The 5 T cell receptor beta chains given below trace back to one sample, sequenced in a study of memory CD4+ T cells and cytomegalovirus serostatus. Sequenced by immunoSEQ multiplex PCR; TCRdb stores in-frame clones only, minus some. The table has around 76,000 clones, approximately 78% seen once; the top ten hold 2.5% to 3%. Single viable CD3+CD4+CD8-CD45RO+ cells were sorted as the memory CD4+ T cells. The specimen was memory CD4+ T cells from blood. The receptor set was obtained from an adult in good health and CMV-seropositive.

The rearrangement links TRBV5-1 to TRBJ2-3, with D tentatively TRBD1 (6 bases). The ends were cut back, 4 bases at V and 6 bases at J, with 21 bases in the middle. This CDR3 has 16 residues. Germline CDR1 SGHRS, CDR2 YFSETQ. CDR3 protein: CASSPQGRVGADTQYF. The DNA of the CDR3 is TGCGCCAGCAGCCCACAGGGACGTGTTGGTGCGGATACGCAGTATTTT.

V is TRBV10-3 and J is TRBJ2-5; 7 nucleotides match TRBD2. Germline values: CDR1 ENHRY, CDR2 SYGVKD. V gave up 2 bases and J gave up 2 bases; unmatched junction bases: 5. CDR3 size: 15 residues. In DNA form, the CDR3 reads TGTGCCATCAGTGAGCCCGGGGGGAGTCAAGAGACCCAGTACTTC. Translating gives CAISEPGGSQETQYF.

The chain employs TRBV6-1 and TRBJ1-3, with 7 bases lining up with TRBD1. Germline trimming cut 8 bases from V and 3 bases from J; bases unmatched to any gene: 10. CDR1 is MNHNS, CDR2 SASEGT, per germline. The CDR3 has 15 amino acids. CDR3 nucleotides: TGTGCCAGCGCAACAGGGGATTTCCTTGGAAACACCATATATTTT. It specifies CASATGDFLGNTIYF.

The V gene is TRBV2, the J gene TRBJ1-3; no definite D call. The CDR3 has 13 residues. Germline V gives CDR1 SNHLY, CDR2 FYNNEI. V was trimmed by 6 bases and J by 0 bases, leaving 6 bases between them. The chain's CDR3 is CASRLYSGNTIYF. DNA of the CDR3: TGTGCCAGCAGGTTATACTCTGGAAACACCATATATTTT. The complete variable domain, with remaining parts taken from reference TRBV2 and TRBJ1-3, reads EPEVTQTPSHQVTQMGQEVILRCVPISNHLYFYWYRQILGQKVEFLVSFYNNEISEKSEIFDDQFSVERPDGSNFTLKIRSTKLEDSAMYFCASRLYSGNTIYFGEGSWLTVV.

This chain links TRBV9 with TRBJ1-1; D call uncertain. The V gene lost 0 bases and the J gene lost 4 bases, with 13 bases spanning the gap. CDR3 length: 15 residues. Germline V gene lookup returns CDR1 SGDLS and CDR2 YYNGEE. In nucleotides, the CDR3 is TGTGCCAGCAGCGTAGATCCGGGGAGGAGCACTGAAGCTTTCTTT. This encodes CASSVDPGRSTEAFF.